This T cell receptor (beta chain) was recovered during a study of vaccination and CD4 T cells after COVID-19. Cultured CD4+ T cells had their DNA profiled by the Oncomine TCR Beta short-read assay. A single record per CDR3 protein comes from TCRdb applying MiXCR to the PCR reads. This table holds roughly 10,000 distinct CDR3 sequences, over 65% found once. This CDR3 is 15 amino acids long. Looked up from germline, CDR1 is GTSNPN and CDR2 is SVGIG (reference sequence). Germline trimming cut 1 base from V and 2 bases from J; bases unmatched to any gene: 3. Treatment meaning: approximately 9-day PBMC culture with coronavirus spike peptide pools or control peptides (ViraFEST assay). Expanded clonotypes were found by TCR sequencing after peptide-pool stimulation (ViraFEST). General study points: Investigators enrolled relatively few convalescent patients and included no early post-infection timepoints.

By share, this clonotype ranks as hyperexpanded. Its specificity is unknown. Material for sequencing was CD4+ T cells from blood, cultured in vitro. This rearrangement joins TRBV30 to TRBJ1-2; TRBD1 matches at 11 bases. The sequence was obtained from a human donor who had recovered from COVID-19. DNA of the CDR3: TGTGCCTGGAGTGAAGGGACAGGGGGGAACTATGGCTACACCTTC. As protein: CAWSEGTGGNYGYTF.